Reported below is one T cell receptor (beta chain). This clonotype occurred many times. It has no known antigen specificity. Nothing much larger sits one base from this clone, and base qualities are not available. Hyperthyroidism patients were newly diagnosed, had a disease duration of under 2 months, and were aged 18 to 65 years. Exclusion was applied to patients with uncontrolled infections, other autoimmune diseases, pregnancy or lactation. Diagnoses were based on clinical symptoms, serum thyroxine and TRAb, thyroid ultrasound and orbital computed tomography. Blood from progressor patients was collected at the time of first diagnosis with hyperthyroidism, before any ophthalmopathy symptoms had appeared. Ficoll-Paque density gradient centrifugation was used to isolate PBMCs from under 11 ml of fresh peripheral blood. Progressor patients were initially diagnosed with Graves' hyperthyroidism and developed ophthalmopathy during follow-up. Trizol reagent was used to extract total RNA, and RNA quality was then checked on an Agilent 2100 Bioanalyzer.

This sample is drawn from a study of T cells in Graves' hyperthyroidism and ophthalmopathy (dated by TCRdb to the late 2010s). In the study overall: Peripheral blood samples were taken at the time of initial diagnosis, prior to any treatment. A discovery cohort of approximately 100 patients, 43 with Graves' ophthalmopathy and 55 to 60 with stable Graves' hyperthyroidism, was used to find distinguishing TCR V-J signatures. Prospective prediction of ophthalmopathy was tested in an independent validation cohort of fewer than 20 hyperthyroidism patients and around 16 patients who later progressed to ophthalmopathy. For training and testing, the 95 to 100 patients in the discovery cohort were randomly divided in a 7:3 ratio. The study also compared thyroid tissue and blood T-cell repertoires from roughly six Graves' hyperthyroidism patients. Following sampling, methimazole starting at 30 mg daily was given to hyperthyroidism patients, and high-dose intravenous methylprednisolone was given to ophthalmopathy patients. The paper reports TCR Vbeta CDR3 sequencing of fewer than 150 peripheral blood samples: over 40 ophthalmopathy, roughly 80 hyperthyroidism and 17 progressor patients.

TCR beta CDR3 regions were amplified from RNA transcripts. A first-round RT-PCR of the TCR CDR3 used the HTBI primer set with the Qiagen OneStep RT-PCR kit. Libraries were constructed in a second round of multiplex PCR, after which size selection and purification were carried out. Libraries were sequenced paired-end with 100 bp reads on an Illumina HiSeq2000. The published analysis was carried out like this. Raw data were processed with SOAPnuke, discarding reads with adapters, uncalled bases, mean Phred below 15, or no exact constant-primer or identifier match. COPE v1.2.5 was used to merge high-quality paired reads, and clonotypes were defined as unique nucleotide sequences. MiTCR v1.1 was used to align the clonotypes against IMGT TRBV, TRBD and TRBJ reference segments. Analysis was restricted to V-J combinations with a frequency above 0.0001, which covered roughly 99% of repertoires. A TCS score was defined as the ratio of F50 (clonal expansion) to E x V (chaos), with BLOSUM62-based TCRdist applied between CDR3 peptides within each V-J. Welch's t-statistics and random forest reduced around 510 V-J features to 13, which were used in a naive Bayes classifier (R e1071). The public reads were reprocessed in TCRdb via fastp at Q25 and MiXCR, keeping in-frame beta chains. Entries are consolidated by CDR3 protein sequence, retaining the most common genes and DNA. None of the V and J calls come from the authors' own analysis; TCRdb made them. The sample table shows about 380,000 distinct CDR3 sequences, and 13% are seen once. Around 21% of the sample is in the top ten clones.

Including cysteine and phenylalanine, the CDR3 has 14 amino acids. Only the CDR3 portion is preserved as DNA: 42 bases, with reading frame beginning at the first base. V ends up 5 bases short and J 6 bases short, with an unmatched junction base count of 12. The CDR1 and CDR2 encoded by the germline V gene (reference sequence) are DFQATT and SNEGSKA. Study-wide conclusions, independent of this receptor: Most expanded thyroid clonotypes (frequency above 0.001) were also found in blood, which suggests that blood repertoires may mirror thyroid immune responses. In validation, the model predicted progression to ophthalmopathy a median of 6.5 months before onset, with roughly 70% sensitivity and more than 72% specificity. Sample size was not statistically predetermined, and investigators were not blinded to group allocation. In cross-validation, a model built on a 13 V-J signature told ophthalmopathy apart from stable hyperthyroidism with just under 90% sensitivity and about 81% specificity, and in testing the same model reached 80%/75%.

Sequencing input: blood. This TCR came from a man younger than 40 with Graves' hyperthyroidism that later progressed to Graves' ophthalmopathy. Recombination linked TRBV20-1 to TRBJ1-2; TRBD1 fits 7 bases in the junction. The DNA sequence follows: TGCAGTGCTTTCGACAGGGCCAAGGTTGATGGCTACACCTTC. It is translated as CSAFDRAKVDGYTF.